This T cell receptor beta chain was sequenced in a study of blood T cell repertoires in COVID-19. Study-level background: The cDNA or gDNA used as material had been derived from T cells, B-cell-depleted T cells, or PBMCs.

Looked up from germline, CDR1 is KGHDR and CDR2 is SFDVKD. V lost 3 bases and J lost 4, with 6 bases in between. The CDR3 runs 13 residues. Original analysis: Counts of nucleated cells, estimated from reference gene primer amplification, were obtained. TCRdb's copy holds only in-frame clones and misses some; the assay was immunoSEQ multiplex PCR. From that table come the V and J calls and clone size; the DNA was used to work out D and trimming. The sample lists about 190,000 clones; roughly nine tenths were seen once. V is TRBV24-1 and J is TRBJ1-5; no clear D gene. The sample was peripheral blood. This TCR derives from a man aged 55 to 69 with active or convalescent COVID-19. The CDR3 protein is CATSDAGNQPQHF. The CDR3 DNA follows: TGTGCCACCAGTGATGCGGGGAATCAGCCCCAGCATTTT.